A single sample gave rise to the 29 T cell receptor beta chains below, sequenced in a study of CD4 T cells in relation to SARS-CoV-2 and coronaviruses. The data were produced by immunoSEQ multiplex PCR, yet TCRdb's version contains in-frame clones alone and is incomplete. The sample consists of about 60,000 clones, just over 90% of them appearing once. The sequencing input was naive CD4+ T cells from PBMCs. Subset given: naive CD4+ T cells isolated by negative enrichment. Receptor source: an adult with COVID-19.

The rearrangement links TRBV7-2 to TRBJ2-1; 9 bases align to TRBD1. V dropped 1 base and J dropped 3; count of bases not matched to a gene: 4. Per the germline V gene, CDR1 is SGHTA and CDR2 is FQGNSA. CDR3 length: 16 residues. Here the CDR3 reads CASSLDGTGHYNEQFF. As DNA, the CDR3 is TGTGCCAGCAGCTTAGACGGGACAGGGCACTACAATGAGCAGTTCTTC.

V is TRBV15 and J is TRBJ1-1; tentatively, D is TRBD1 (5 bases). Germline CDR1 reads LNHNV; CDR2 reads YYDKDF (reference sequence). Trimming cost V 2 bases and J 7 bases, with 8 bases left between them. CDR3 length: 12 amino acids. Here the CDR3 DNA reads TGTGCCACCAGCAGACGGGACGTTGAAGCTTTCTTT. Translated: CATSRRDVEAFF.

V gene TRBV7-3 combines with J gene TRBJ2-1; TRBD1 might be the D (6 bases). The germline V gene encodes CDR1 SGHTA and CDR2 FQGTGA. The CDR3 runs 15 residues. The V and J ends lost 2 bases and 10 bases respectively, with 18 bases between them. This CDR3 is CASSLSVAGEREQFF. The CDR3 DNA follows: TGTGCCAGCAGCTTATCGGTGGCAGGGGAAAGGGAGCAGTTCTTC.

The CDR3 protein is CASRPQGSNQPQHF. CDR3 coding DNA: TGTGCCAGCAGACCTCAGGGGAGCAATCAGCCCCAGCATTTT. The genes are TRBV6-5 and TRBJ1-5; tentative D call: TRBD1 (6 bases). V was shortened by 6 bases and J by 1 base, with 10 bases between the two germline ends. This CDR3 spans 14 amino acids. Germline V gene lookup returns CDR1 MNHEY and CDR2 SVGAGI.

V and J are TRBV2 and TRBJ2-1; D is unclear. Looked up from germline, CDR1 is SNHLY and CDR2 is FYNNEI. Deletions cut 7 bases from V and 6 bases from J, with 13 bases between. The CDR3 spans 13 residues. CDR3 nucleotide sequence: TGTGCCAGCATGCTTCGATGGGGCAATGAGCAGTTCTTC. It yields the protein CASMLRWGNEQFF. The full variable domain, in which reference TRBV2 and TRBJ2-1 provide the parts outside the CDR3, is EPEVTQTPSHQVTQMGQEVILRCVPISNHLYFYWYRQILGQKVEFLVSFYNNEISEKSEIFDDQFSVERPDGSNFTLKIRSTKLEDSAMYFCASMLRWGNEQFFGPGTRLTVL.

This clone was recorded once. The CDR3 region has the DNA TGTGCCAGCAGCCAATCGACAGGGTCCTACGAGCAGTACTTC. Translated, it gives CASSQSTGSYEQYF. The chain couples TRBV11-1 to TRBJ2-7, with 7 bases that match TRBD1. The length of the CDR3 is 14 residues. Germline V gives CDR1 SGHAT, CDR2 FQDESV (reference sequence). Trimming cost V 5 bases and J 1 base; bases outside gene matches: 5.

This chain uses TRBV9 with TRBJ2-7; D is unresolved. This CDR3 has 12 amino acids. In germline, CDR1 is SGDLS, CDR2 YYNGEE. Trimming left V 4 bases short and J 6 bases short, with 11 bases between. The CDR3 here is CASSLREGEQYF. The CDR3 DNA reads TGTGCCAGCAGCCTTAGGGAAGGCGAGCAGTACTTC.

The genes are TRBV14 and TRBJ2-3; TRBD1 matches 7 bases. The ends lost 1 base at V and 4 bases at J; junction bases unmatched: 11. CDR3 size: 17 residues. CDR1 is SGHDN and CDR2 is FVKESK in the germline V gene. CDR3 in DNA: TGTGCCAGCAGCCAAGGTTCCCGCAGGGGGTACGCAGATACGCAGTATTTT. Translating gives CASSQGSRRGYADTQYF.

The chain carries TRBV6-2 or TRBV6-3 and TRBJ2-7; 8 bases are shared with TRBD2. V gave up 4 bases and J gave up 6 bases; unmatched junction bases: 8. The CDR3 totals 14 residues. Germline V gene lookup returns CDR1 MNHEY and CDR2 SVGEGT. CDR3 in DNA: TGTGCCAGCAGTTTTACCGGGACTAGTGTCGAGCAGTACTTC. As protein: CASSFTGTSVEQYF.

The chain has TRBV28 and TRBJ1-1; TRBD1 matches at 7 bases. The CDR3 is made up of 14 amino acids. V lost 6 bases, J lost 5 bases, and 9 bases stayed unmatched. CDR1 is MDHEN, CDR2 SYDVKM, per germline. The CDR3 bases are TGTGCCAGCAGAGTACCGGGACAGACGACTGAAGCTTTCTTT. It codes for CASRVPGQTTEAFF.

The chain uses TRBV2 and TRBJ2-4; no firm D call. CDR1 SNHLY and CDR2 FYNNEI come from the germline V gene. The CDR3 loop spans 14 amino acids. The V gene lost 10 bases and the J gene lost 0 bases, with 13 bases spanning the gap. The CDR3 nucleotides read TGTGCCACCCATGAGACGGTAGCCAAAAACATTCAGTACTTC. Translation: CATHETVAKNIQYF.

This clone was observed a handful of times. The junction does not match germline at one end; this may be a read error. The rearrangement joins TRBV5-1 to TRBJ1-1; 7 bases are shared with TRBD1. Looked up from germline, CDR1 is SGHRS and CDR2 is YFSETQ. This CDR3 comprises 13 residues. CDR3 DNA: TGCGCCAGCACCTTGACAGGGTCGGGTGAAGCTTTCTTT. It encodes CASTLTGSGEAFF.

The chain recombines TRBV12-5 with TRBJ2-7; 7 bases map to TRBD1. V trimming: 5 bases; J trimming: 2 bases; junction bases outside the gene matches: 9. This CDR3 region has 15 residues. Germline values: CDR1 LGHNT, CDR2 FRNRAP. CDR3 coding DNA: TGTGCTAGTGGTCCCTCCGCCGGGACAGCCTACGAGCAGTACTTC. As protein: CASGPSAGTAYEQYF.

The chain joins TRBV4-2 to TRBJ2-5; 9 bases are shared with TRBD2. This CDR3 region has 17 residues. J lost 5 bases, V lost 4 bases, and 14 bases had no gene match. The germline gives CDR1 LGHNA, CDR2 YNFKEQ. The CDR3 sequence: CASSLNGQREVRETQYF. The CDR3 coding sequence is TGTGCCAGCAGCCTCAACGGTCAGCGGGAGGTTAGGGAGACCCAGTACTTC.

CDR3 sequence: CASSLFGTPDLNTGELFF. In DNA form, the CDR3 reads TGCGCCAGCAGCTTGTTCGGGACACCTGACCTGAACACCGGGGAGCTGTTTTTT. This chain uses TRBV5-1 with TRBJ2-2; D may be TRBD1 (6 bases). V was cut by 1 base and J by 1 base, with 17 bases left in between. The CDR3 is 18 amino acids. Germline values: CDR1 SGHRS, CDR2 YFSETQ.

The V call is TRBV3-1 (or the pseudogene TRBV3-2), the J call TRBJ2-1; no reliable D call. Germline values: CDR1 LGHDT, CDR2 YNNKEL (reference sequence). The CDR3 length is 13 residues. Trimming stripped 5 bases from V and 9 bases from J, with 14 bases between. The CDR3 protein is CASSAVTTGEQFF. The CDR3 coding sequence is TGTGCCAGCAGCGCTGTTACGACCGGTGAGCAGTTCTTC.

The chain carries TRBV18 and TRBJ2-7, with 10 bases that match TRBD2. V trimming: 6 bases; J trimming: 2 bases; junction bases outside the gene matches: 7. CDR1 KGHSH and CDR2 LQKENI come from the germline V gene. The CDR3 consists of 15 residues. The DNA of the CDR3 is TGTGCCAGCTCGTCTAGCGGGAGTCTTACCTACGAGCAGTACTTC. Translated, it gives CASSSSGSLTYEQYF.

The V and J genes are TRBV9 and TRBJ2-3; a weak D match, TRBD2 (6 bases). Germline assignment: CDR1 SGDLS and CDR2 YYNGEE. The V end lost 6 bases, the J end lost 4 bases, and 15 bases lay between the germline ends. This CDR3 spans 14 amino acids. CDR3 sequence (DNA): TGTGCCAGCACCGGGACTTCCGGGCCAGATACGCAGTATTTT. Amino acids: CASTGTSGPDTQYF.

V is TRBV10-3 and J is TRBJ2-3, with D possibly TRBD1 on 6 matching bases. Germline lookup yields CDR1 ENHRY and CDR2 SYGVKD. The V gene lost 9 bases and the J gene lost 7 bases, with 20 bases spanning the gap. CDR3 size: 14 residues. CDR3 residues: CAITRDIDSNTQYF. The CDR3 DNA is TGTGCCATTACCCGGGACATAGACTCCAATACGCAGTATTTT.

In nucleotides, the CDR3 is TGTGCCAGCAGGGGGGACAGGCAGGAGACCCAGTACTTC. Amino acids: CASRGDRQETQYF. The gene calls are TRBV28 and TRBJ2-5, with TRBD1 matching over 8 bases. This CDR3 is built from 13 residues. The V segment lost 6 bases and the J segment 5 bases; nucleotides outside the gene matches: 5. The germline gives CDR1 MDHEN, CDR2 SYDVKM.

The chain employs TRBV7-2 and TRBJ2-1; D is uncertain. This CDR3 has 11 residues. The V and J ends lost 6 bases and 9 bases respectively, with 9 bases between them. Germline CDR1 is SGHTA and CDR2 is FQGNSA. CDR3 in DNA: TGTGCCAGCAGTTACCTGAGTGAGCAGTTCTTC. Amino acid sequence: CASSYLSEQFF.

The chain joins TRBV6-4 to TRBJ2-3, with TRBD2 matching 7 bases. The CDR3 is made up of 12 amino acids. Trimming at V came to 8 bases and at J to 8 bases, leaving 7 bases not matched to a gene. Germline-derived CDR1 and CDR2 are MRHNA and SNTAGT. The CDR3 reads CASGDYFGTQYF. The CDR3, as DNA: TGTGCCAGCGGGGACTATTTTGGTACGCAGTATTTT.

V gene TRBV4-3 combines with J gene TRBJ2-3; tentatively, D is TRBD1 (6 bases). Germline CDR1 and CDR2: LGHNA and YSLEER. V lost 2 bases, J lost 3 bases, and 12 bases lay in between. The CDR3 sequence is 15 residues long. The CDR3 reads CASSQTTGSTDTQYF. The CDR3 bases are TGCGCCAGCAGCCAAACAACAGGGTCTACAGATACGCAGTATTTT.

This chain uses TRBV7-9 with TRBJ2-7; a possible D gene is TRBD1 (6 bases). Germline CDR1 is SEHNR and CDR2 is FQNEAQ (reference sequence). The V end lost 1 base, the J end lost 0 bases, and 10 bases lay between the germline ends. This CDR3 is built from 15 residues. The DNA of the CDR3 is TGTGCCAGCAGCTTAGAGGGGGTGTACTCCTACGAGCAGTACTTC. Protein: CASSLEGVYSYEQYF.

The chain recombines TRBV5-1 with TRBJ2-3, with D tentatively TRBD2 (6 bases). The CDR3 runs to 15 residues. CDR1 SGHRS and CDR2 YFSETQ come from the germline V gene. The ends were cut back, 4 bases at V and 4 bases at J, with 16 bases in the middle. The CDR3 here is CASSPGELVPDTQYF. In DNA form, the CDR3 reads TGCGCCAGCAGCCCGGGGGAGTTAGTTCCAGATACGCAGTATTTT.

CDR3 DNA sequence: TGTGCCAGTAAGAATCAGGGGGTCAATCAGCCCCAGCATTTT. Protein product: CASKNQGVNQPQHF. The gene calls are TRBV28 and TRBJ1-5; TRBD1 aligns across 7 bases. The V segment lost 9 bases and the J segment 3 bases; nucleotides outside the gene matches: 8. CDR3 size: 14 residues. Germline values: CDR1 MDHEN, CDR2 SYDVKM.

The genes are TRBV2 and TRBJ1-5; D is unclear. CDR3 length equals 12 residues. V was pared by 5 bases and J by 3 bases, with 5 bases between. The germline CDR1 and CDR2 sequences are SNHLY and FYNNEI. The DNA for the CDR3 is TGTGCCAGCAGTCCGGACAATCAGCCCCAGCATTTT. Its translation: CASSPDNQPQHF.

V is TRBV2 and J is TRBJ2-1; 7 bases agree with TRBD2. V dropped 7 bases and J dropped 10; count of bases not matched to a gene: 13. This CDR3 has 14 amino acids. Germline V gives CDR1 SNHLY, CDR2 FYNNEI. CDR3 sequence: CASNSGLVVSEQFF. In nucleotides, the CDR3 is TGTGCCAGCAATTCCGGACTAGTAGTTAGCGAGCAGTTCTTC.

This chain uses TRBV19 with TRBJ1-1; D perhaps matches TRBD1 (5 bases). With 3 bases removed from V and 11 bases from J, the gap between germline ends came to 13 bases. Germline loops: CDR1 LNHDA, CDR2 SQIVND (reference sequence). The CDR3 covers 12 residues. The CDR3 spells CASSMGTVRAFF. CDR3 DNA: TGTGCCAGTAGTATGGGGACCGTTCGGGCTTTCTTT.